The clone carrying this T cell receptor beta chain appeared once. The record originates from a study of patients and donors after allogeneic stem cell transplantation. In TCRdb, the RT-PCR reads were re-called with MiXCR into one record per CDR3 protein. This sample has approximately 200,000 distinct CDR3 sequences, with 35% to 50% found just once. Germline assignment: CDR1 SGDLS and CDR2 YYNGEE. V lost 0 bases, J lost 5 bases, and 15 bases lay in between. The CDR3 runs to 15 residues. Sequenced: blood, either unsorted or a sorted T cell fraction (not recorded which). The chain uses TRBV9 and TRBJ2-7, with D tentatively TRBD1 (6 bases). The TCR sequence derives from a human donor who was either an allogeneic HSCT recipient or a stem cell or donor lymphocyte infusion donor (not recorded which). It is not recorded whose cells these are; they may come from a transplant donor. CDR3 sequence: CASSVGTGSINEQYF. The CDR3 DNA reads as TGTGCCAGCAGCGTAGGTACAGGGTCTATCAACGAGCAGTACTTC.